This TCR beta chain is from a study of T cell responses to AZD1222 COVID-19 vaccine. The study's findings and limits: The study reported that nearly half of spike-specific TCRs target unmutated variant regions.

Libraries were prepared by immunoSEQ multiplex PCR; TCRdb keeps only in-frame clonotypes and omits some of them. The sample has under 150,000 clones, 92% seen once. The CDR3 runs to 15 residues. Germline CDR1 MNHEY, CDR2 SMNVEV (reference sequence). V was trimmed by 6 bases and J by 0 bases, leaving 11 bases between them. With regard to this clone: Its antigen is still unknown.

The sample consisted of peripheral blood, taken 28 days after the second AZD1222 dose. The origin of this receptor is an adult who received the AZD1222 COVID-19 vaccine. This rearrangement joins TRBV27 to TRBJ1-4; perhaps TRBD1 as D (5 bases). The CDR3 DNA is TGTGCCAGCAGCCGCATGGGGGCAACTAATGAAAAACTGTTTTTT. Protein product: CASSRMGATNEKLFF.